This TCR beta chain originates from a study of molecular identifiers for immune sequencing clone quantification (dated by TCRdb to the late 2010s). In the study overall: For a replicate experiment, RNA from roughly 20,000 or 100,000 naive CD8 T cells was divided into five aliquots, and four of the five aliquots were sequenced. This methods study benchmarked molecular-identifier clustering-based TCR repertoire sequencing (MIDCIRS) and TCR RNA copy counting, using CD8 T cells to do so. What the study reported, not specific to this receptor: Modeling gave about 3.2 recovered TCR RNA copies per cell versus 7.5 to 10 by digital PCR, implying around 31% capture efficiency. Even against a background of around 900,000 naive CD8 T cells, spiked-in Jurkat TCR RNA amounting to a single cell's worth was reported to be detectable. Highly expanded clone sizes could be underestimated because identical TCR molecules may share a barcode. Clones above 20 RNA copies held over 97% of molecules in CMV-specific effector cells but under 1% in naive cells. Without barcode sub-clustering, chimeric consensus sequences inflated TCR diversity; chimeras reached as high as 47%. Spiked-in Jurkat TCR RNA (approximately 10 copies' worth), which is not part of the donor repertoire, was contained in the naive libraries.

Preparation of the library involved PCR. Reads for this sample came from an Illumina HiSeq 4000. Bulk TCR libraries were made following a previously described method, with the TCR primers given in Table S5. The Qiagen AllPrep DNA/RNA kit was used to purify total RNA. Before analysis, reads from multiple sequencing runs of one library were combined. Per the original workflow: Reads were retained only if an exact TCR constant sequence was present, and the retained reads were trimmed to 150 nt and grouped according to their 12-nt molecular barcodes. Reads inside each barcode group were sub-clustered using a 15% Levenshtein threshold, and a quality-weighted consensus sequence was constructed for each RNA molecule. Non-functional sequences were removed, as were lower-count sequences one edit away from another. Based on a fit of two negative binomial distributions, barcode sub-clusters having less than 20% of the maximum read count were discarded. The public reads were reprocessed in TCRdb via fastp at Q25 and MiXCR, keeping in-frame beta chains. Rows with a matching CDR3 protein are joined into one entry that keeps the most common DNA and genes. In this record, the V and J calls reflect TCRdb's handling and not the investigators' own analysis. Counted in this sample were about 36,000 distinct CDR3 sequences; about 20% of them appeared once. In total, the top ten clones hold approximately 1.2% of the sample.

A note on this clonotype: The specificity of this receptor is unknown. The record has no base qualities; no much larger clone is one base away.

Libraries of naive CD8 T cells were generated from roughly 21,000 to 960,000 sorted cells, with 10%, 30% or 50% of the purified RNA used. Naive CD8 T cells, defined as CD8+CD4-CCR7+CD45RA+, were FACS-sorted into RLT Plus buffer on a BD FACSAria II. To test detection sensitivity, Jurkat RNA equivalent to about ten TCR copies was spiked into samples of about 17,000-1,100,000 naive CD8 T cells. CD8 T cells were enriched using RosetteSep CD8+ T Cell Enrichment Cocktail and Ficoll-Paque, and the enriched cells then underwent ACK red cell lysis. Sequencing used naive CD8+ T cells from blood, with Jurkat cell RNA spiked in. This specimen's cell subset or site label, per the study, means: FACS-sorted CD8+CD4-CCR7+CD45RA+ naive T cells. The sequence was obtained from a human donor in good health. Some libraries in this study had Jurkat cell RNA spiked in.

The nucleotide sequence reads TGTGCCAGCAGCTTAGGATTTGGCACACATCAGCCCCAGCATTTT. It translates as CASSLGFGTHQPQHF. Here the chain combines TRBV7-9 and TRBJ1-5, with an unclear D gene assignment. CDR1 is given as SEHNR and CDR2 as FQNEAQ, both from the germline V gene (reference sequence). The junction carries 12 bases between V and J, which are trimmed by 1 base and 5 bases respectively. The CDR3, cysteine through phenylalanine, is 15 amino acids long. Only the CDR3 part of the read is kept: 45 bases, read in frame from the first base.